The 6 T cell receptor beta chains reported below all come from one sample, sequenced in a study of blood T cell repertoires in COVID-19. The method was immunoSEQ multiplex PCR; TCRdb's version includes in-frame clones alone and lacks a portion of them. The table has about 220,000 clones, about 80% seen once. The source material was PBMCs or T cells enriched from blood (not recorded which). The source is a woman between 40 and 55 years old with acute COVID-19.

V and J are TRBV9 and TRBJ1-6; TRBD1 matches at 7 bases. Germline V lookup: CDR1 SGDLS, CDR2 YYNGEE. The CDR3 length is 14 residues. Trimming at V came to 2 bases and at J to 10 bases, leaving 6 bases not matched to a gene. The CDR3 sequence is CASSVRQGPSPLHF. DNA of the CDR3: TGTGCCAGCAGCGTTAGACAGGGACCCTCACCCCTCCACTTT.

This chain uses TRBV9 with TRBJ2-1, with a weak D call TRBD2 (5 bases). This CDR3 is built from 14 residues. Germline CDR1 and CDR2: SGDLS and YYNGEE. Trimming took 0 bases from V and 4 from J, leaving 8 bases between them. CDR3 region: CASSVELDYNEQFF. The CDR3 DNA reads TGTGCCAGCAGCGTAGAACTAGATTACAATGAGCAGTTCTTC.

The chain recombines TRBV7-3 with TRBJ1-1; D is undetermined. This CDR3 is built from 15 residues. Trimming took off 0 bases at V and 2 bases at J, with 10 bases between the two ends. Germline lookup yields CDR1 SGHTA and CDR2 FQGTGA. The CDR3 coding sequence is TGTGCCAGCAGCTTAACCGGGGAAACAAACACTGAAGCTTTCTTT. Translation gives CASSLTGETNTEAFF.

The chain employs TRBV6-1 and TRBJ1-2; no definite D call. The germline V and J ends were trimmed by 5 bases and 8 bases, with 9 bases remaining between them. The CDR3 runs 11 residues. Germline V CDR1 and CDR2: MNHNS, SASEGT. This CDR3 is CASSLGGGYTF. The CDR3 DNA reads as TGTGCCAGCAGTTTAGGAGGAGGCTACACCTTC.

The chain couples TRBV19 to TRBJ1-2; no clear D. Germline V gene data show CDR1 as LNHDA and CDR2 as SQIVND (reference sequence). CDR3 length: 14 residues. V dropped 4 bases and J dropped 4 bases, with 13 bases sitting between them. The CDR3 nucleotides read TGTGCCAGTAGTACCCCCGGGAGGGTCTATGGCTACACCTTC. Translated: CASSTPGRVYGYTF.

V gene TRBV11-2 combines with J gene TRBJ2-3; 12 bases match TRBD2. The CDR3 is 15 amino acids. Germline V gene sequence: CDR1 SGHAT, CDR2 FQNNGV. V lost 0 bases, J lost 10 bases, and 5 bases stayed unmatched. For the CDR3, the DNA is TGTGCCAGCAGCTTAGAACTAGCGGGGGGCGGTCCGCAGTATTTT. Protein sequence: CASSLELAGGGPQYF.